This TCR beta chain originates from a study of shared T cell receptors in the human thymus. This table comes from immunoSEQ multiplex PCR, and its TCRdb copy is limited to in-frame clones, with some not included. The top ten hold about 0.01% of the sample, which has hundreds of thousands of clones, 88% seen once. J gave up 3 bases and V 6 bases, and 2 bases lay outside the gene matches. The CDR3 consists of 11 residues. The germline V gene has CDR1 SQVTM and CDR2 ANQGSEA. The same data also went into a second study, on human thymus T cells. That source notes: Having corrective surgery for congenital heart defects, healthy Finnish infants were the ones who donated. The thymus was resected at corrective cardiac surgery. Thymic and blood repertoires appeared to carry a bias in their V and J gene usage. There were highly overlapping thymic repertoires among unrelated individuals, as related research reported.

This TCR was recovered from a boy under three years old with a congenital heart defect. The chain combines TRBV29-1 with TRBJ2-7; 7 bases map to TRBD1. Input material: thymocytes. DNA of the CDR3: TGCAGCGTAGGGGACAGCTACGAGCAGTACTTC. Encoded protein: CSVGDSYEQYF.